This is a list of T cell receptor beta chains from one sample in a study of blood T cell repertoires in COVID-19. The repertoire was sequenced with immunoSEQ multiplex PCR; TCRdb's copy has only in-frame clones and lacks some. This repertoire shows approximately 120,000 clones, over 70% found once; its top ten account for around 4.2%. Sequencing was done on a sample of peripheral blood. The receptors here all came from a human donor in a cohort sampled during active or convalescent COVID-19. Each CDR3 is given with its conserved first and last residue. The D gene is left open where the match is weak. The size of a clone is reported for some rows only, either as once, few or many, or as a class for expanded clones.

cdr3_nt: TGTGCCAGCAGCTTGTACACAGACCTTATAACTGAAGCTTTCTTT
cdr3_aa: CASSLYTDLITEAFF
clone_size: -
d_call: -
v_call: TRBV5-6
j_call: TRBJ1-1

cdr3_nt: TGCGCCAGCAGCCGGACAGGAATGAACACTGAAGCTTTCTTT
cdr3_aa: CASSRTGMNTEAFF
clone_size: -
d_call: TRBD1
v_call: TRBV5-1
j_call: TRBJ1-1

cdr3_nt: TGTGCCAGTAGTATCGGGACAGCGAACACCGGGGAGCTGTTTTTT
cdr3_aa: CASSIGTANTGELFF
clone_size: -
d_call: TRBD1
v_call: TRBV19
j_call: TRBJ2-2

cdr3_nt: TGTGCCAGCAGCTACACTAGCGGGAGGGCCAAGAATGAGCAGTTCTTC
cdr3_aa: CASSYTSGRAKNEQFF
clone_size: -
d_call: TRBD2
v_call: TRBV7-2
j_call: TRBJ2-1

cdr3_nt: TGTGCCAGCAGCTTTCGGGGGGGCCCAGAGACCCAGTACTTC
cdr3_aa: CASSFRGGPETQYF
clone_size: -
d_call: TRBD2
v_call: TRBV5-6
j_call: TRBJ2-5

cdr3_nt: TGTGCCAGTACCCTCCCAGGGGGGCTGTTGAATGAGCAGTTCTTC
cdr3_aa: CASTLPGGLLNEQFF
clone_size: once
d_call: -
v_call: TRBV19
j_call: TRBJ2-1

cdr3_nt: TGTGCCACCAGTGTAGGGACAGGCGGACTCTACGAGCAGTACTTC
cdr3_aa: CATSVGTGGLYEQYF
clone_size: -
d_call: TRBD1
v_call: TRBV24-1
j_call: TRBJ2-7

cdr3_nt: TGTGCCTGGCGAAAACCAGCTAACTATGGCTACACCTTC
cdr3_aa: CAWRKPANYGYTF
clone_size: few
d_call: -
v_call: TRBV30
j_call: TRBJ1-2

cdr3_nt: TGCGCCAGCAGACAGCACCTGAACACCGGGGAGCTGTTTTTT
cdr3_aa: CASRQHLNTGELFF
clone_size: once
d_call: -
v_call: TRBV4-3
j_call: TRBJ2-2

cdr3_nt: TGTGCCAGCACCCTCTCCAGGGGGAGCACTGAAGCTTTCTTT
cdr3_aa: CASTLSRGSTEAFF
clone_size: few
d_call: TRBD1
v_call: TRBV7-2
j_call: TRBJ1-1

cdr3_nt: TGTGCCAGCTCACCGAGCCTGAACACCGGGGAGCTGTTTTTT
cdr3_aa: CASSPSLNTGELFF
clone_size: few
d_call: -
v_call: TRBV18
j_call: TRBJ2-2

cdr3_nt: TGTGCCAGCAGTGAGCTTAGCGGGAGCAACTTTTACTACAATGAGCAGTTCTTC
cdr3_aa: CASSELSGSNFYYNEQFF
clone_size: -
d_call: TRBD2
v_call: TRBV2
j_call: TRBJ2-1

cdr3_nt: TGCGCCAGCAGCTTTGCCGCGGGAGTAGAGACCCAGTACTTC
cdr3_aa: CASSFAAGVETQYF
clone_size: -
d_call: TRBD2
v_call: TRBV5-1
j_call: TRBJ2-5

cdr3_nt: TGTGCCATCAGAATAGGGACTCCGGCGGGGGATGGCTACACCTTC
cdr3_aa: CAIRIGTPAGDGYTF
clone_size: -
d_call: -
v_call: TRBV10-3
j_call: TRBJ1-2

cdr3_nt: TGTGCCAGCAGTTACGATCGGGGGAGGGGGGTGGTTGAGCAGTTCTTC
cdr3_aa: CASSYDRGRGVVEQFF
clone_size: -
d_call: -
v_call: TRBV6-2/TRBV6-3
j_call: TRBJ2-1

cdr3_nt: TGTGCCAGCAGTTTGGACAGGGGGTACGAGCAGTACTTC
cdr3_aa: CASSLDRGYEQYF
clone_size: -
d_call: TRBD1
v_call: TRBV27
j_call: TRBJ2-7

cdr3_nt: TGTGCCAGCAGTTCTTCTAGCGGGAGTGGGCTCACCAATGAGCAGTTCTTC
cdr3_aa: CASSSSSGSGLTNEQFF
clone_size: -
d_call: TRBD2
v_call: TRBV28
j_call: TRBJ2-1

cdr3_nt: TGTGCCAGTAGTCCCACAGGGGACTGGCCCCAGCATTTT
cdr3_aa: CASSPTGDWPQHF
clone_size: -
d_call: TRBD1
v_call: TRBV19
j_call: TRBJ1-5

cdr3_nt: TGTGCCAGTAGTACGGATGGACAGGGGAGCACTGGCTACACCTTC
cdr3_aa: CASSTDGQGSTGYTF
clone_size: many
d_call: TRBD1
v_call: TRBV19
j_call: TRBJ1-2

cdr3_nt: TGCGCCAGCAGCCTAGGGGAGGGCGAGCAGTACTTC
cdr3_aa: CASSLGEGEQYF
clone_size: -
d_call: TRBD2
v_call: TRBV5-1
j_call: TRBJ2-7

cdr3_nt: TGCGCCAGCACCCTAGCGGGGGGGCTTAATGAGCAGTTCTTC
cdr3_aa: CASTLAGGLNEQFF
clone_size: -
d_call: TRBD2
v_call: TRBV5-1
j_call: TRBJ2-1

cdr3_nt: TGTGCCAGCTCCGCCGGGACATCGGCTAGCACAGATACGCAGTATTTT
cdr3_aa: CASSAGTSASTDTQYF
clone_size: -
d_call: -
v_call: TRBV7-9
j_call: TRBJ2-3

cdr3_nt: TGCGCCAGCAGCTTGTCAGGGGCTAATGAAAAACTGTTTTTT
cdr3_aa: CASSLSGANEKLFF
clone_size: few
d_call: -
v_call: TRBV5-1
j_call: TRBJ1-4

cdr3_nt: TGTGCCAGTAGTATTGCGGGGGGGCTTTTTGAGACCCAGTACTTC
cdr3_aa: CASSIAGGLFETQYF
clone_size: -
d_call: TRBD2
v_call: TRBV19
j_call: TRBJ2-5

cdr3_nt: TGTGCCAGCAGTACGATGGACAGGGGGTGGCCTGAAGCTTTCTTT
cdr3_aa: CASSTMDRGWPEAFF
clone_size: -
d_call: TRBD1
v_call: TRBV6-2/TRBV6-3
j_call: TRBJ1-1

cdr3_nt: TGTGCCACCAGCAGACCTTTAGCGTGGAGCACAGATACGCAGTATTTT
cdr3_aa: CATSRPLAWSTDTQYF
clone_size: once
d_call: -
v_call: TRBV15
j_call: TRBJ2-3

cdr3_nt: TGTGCCAGCAGCTCGACAGTCCGATATCAGCCCCAGCATTTT
cdr3_aa: CASSSTVRYQPQHF
clone_size: -
d_call: -
v_call: TRBV28
j_call: TRBJ1-5

cdr3_nt: TGTGCCAGCAGCTCCATGAGCAGGGGAAACTCTGGGGCCAACGTCCTGACTTTC
cdr3_aa: CASSSMSRGNSGANVLTF
clone_size: many
d_call: -
v_call: TRBV7-9
j_call: TRBJ2-6

cdr3_nt: TGTGCCAGCAAGCTATGGAGACAAGAGACCCAGTACTTC
cdr3_aa: CASKLWRQETQYF
clone_size: once
d_call: -
v_call: TRBV7-2
j_call: TRBJ2-5

cdr3_nt: TGCGCCAGCAGCCAAGATACGCAAAAGGCGGGGGGCTCCCAAGAGACCCAGTACTTC
cdr3_aa: CASSQDTQKAGGSQETQYF
clone_size: once
d_call: TRBD2
v_call: TRBV4-1
j_call: TRBJ2-5

cdr3_nt: TGTGCCAGCAAGCGACAGGAGAACACTGAAGCTTTCTTT
cdr3_aa: CASKRQENTEAFF
clone_size: -
d_call: -
v_call: TRBV6-1
j_call: TRBJ1-1

cdr3_nt: TGCAGCGTTGGTAAAGGAGAGTCCTACGAGCAGTACTTC
cdr3_aa: CSVGKGESYEQYF
clone_size: -
d_call: -
v_call: TRBV29-1
j_call: TRBJ2-7

cdr3_nt: TGTGCCAGCTCACCAGGCGGAATTCCCAATGAGCAGTTCTTC
cdr3_aa: CASSPGGIPNEQFF
clone_size: -
d_call: -
v_call: TRBV18
j_call: TRBJ2-1

cdr3_nt: TGTGCCAGCCAAAGAGGCGCCTATGGCTACACCTTC
cdr3_aa: CASQRGAYGYTF
clone_size: -
d_call: -
v_call: TRBV6-5
j_call: TRBJ1-2

cdr3_nt: TGTGCCAGCAGCTCAGGACAGGGAAACTACGAGCAGTACTTC
cdr3_aa: CASSSGQGNYEQYF
clone_size: -
d_call: TRBD1
v_call: TRBV7-9
j_call: TRBJ2-7

cdr3_nt: TGTGCCAGCAGTCGACAGGTTGGGGGTCGTGATACGCAGTATTTT
cdr3_aa: CASSRQVGGRDTQYF
clone_size: -
d_call: -
v_call: TRBV6-5
j_call: TRBJ2-3

cdr3_nt: TGTGCCAGCAGTGCTACTACAGGGTCGCGCGGCAATCAGCCCCAGCATTTT
cdr3_aa: CASSATTGSRGNQPQHF
clone_size: -
d_call: -
v_call: TRBV28
j_call: TRBJ1-5

cdr3_nt: TGTGCCAGCAGTTACTCCCGGGGGGCCGAGACCCAGTACTTC
cdr3_aa: CASSYSRGAETQYF
clone_size: -
d_call: -
v_call: TRBV6-5
j_call: TRBJ2-5

cdr3_nt: TGCGCCAGCAGTTGGACAGGGGGACGAGAAGCTTTCTTT
cdr3_aa: CASSWTGGREAFF
clone_size: -
d_call: TRBD1
v_call: TRBV10-2
j_call: TRBJ1-1

cdr3_nt: TGTGCCATCAGTTACAGGGGGCTAGAGAACACTGAAGCTTTCTTT
cdr3_aa: CAISYRGLENTEAFF
clone_size: -
d_call: TRBD1
v_call: TRBV10-3
j_call: TRBJ1-1

cdr3_nt: TGTGCCAGCAGCGTGGGACTTCTCGGAGAGACCCAGTACTTC
cdr3_aa: CASSVGLLGETQYF
clone_size: -
d_call: -
v_call: TRBV7-2
j_call: TRBJ2-5

cdr3_nt: TGTGCCAGCAGCTTATCGGGGGGTTTCGGTGGATCTGAGCAGTTCTTC
cdr3_aa: CASSLSGGFGGSEQFF
clone_size: -
d_call: TRBD2
v_call: TRBV7-2
j_call: TRBJ2-1

cdr3_nt: TGTGCCAGCAGTATACCCCGGTCCGCGTTCTCCTACGAGCAGTACTTC
cdr3_aa: CASSIPRSAFSYEQYF
clone_size: -
d_call: -
v_call: TRBV28
j_call: TRBJ2-7

cdr3_nt: TGTGCCATCAGTGAGTCTGCGAGGGAGCAGTACTTC
cdr3_aa: CAISESAREQYF
clone_size: -
d_call: -
v_call: TRBV10-3
j_call: TRBJ2-7

cdr3_nt: TGTGCCAGCAGCAATATGAACACTGAAGCTTTCTTT
cdr3_aa: CASSNMNTEAFF
clone_size: -
d_call: -
v_call: TRBV9
j_call: TRBJ1-1

cdr3_nt: TGTGCCAGCAGCCTCGGACAGGGATGGACCAAAAACATTCAGTACTTC
cdr3_aa: CASSLGQGWTKNIQYF
clone_size: -
d_call: TRBD1
v_call: TRBV3-1/TRBV3-2
j_call: TRBJ2-4

cdr3_nt: TGTGCCAGCAGCTTAGTGGCCAGGGGGCAAGCTAACTATGGCTACACCTTC
cdr3_aa: CASSLVARGQANYGYTF
clone_size: -
d_call: TRBD1
v_call: TRBV7-2
j_call: TRBJ1-2

cdr3_nt: TGTGCCAGCAGCCCTGGTGGCCCTGGGACAGTCAAAACAAGCTCCTACGAGCAGTACTTC
cdr3_aa: CASSPGGPGTVKTSSYEQYF
clone_size: -
d_call: TRBD1
v_call: TRBV28
j_call: TRBJ2-7

cdr3_nt: TGTGCCAGCAGCCCCTTCCCCATAGCGACTAGCACAGATACGCAGTATTTT
cdr3_aa: CASSPFPIATSTDTQYF
clone_size: -
d_call: -
v_call: TRBV9
j_call: TRBJ2-3

cdr3_nt: TGTGCCTGGAGTGTACGGACTAGCGGGAGGGCGAACACCGGGGAGCTGTTTTTT
cdr3_aa: CAWSVRTSGRANTGELFF
clone_size: -
d_call: TRBD2
v_call: TRBV30
j_call: TRBJ2-2

cdr3_nt: TGTGCCAGCAGCGTGCAAGAGACTGTGAACACTGAAGCTTTCTTT
cdr3_aa: CASSVQETVNTEAFF
clone_size: few
d_call: -
v_call: TRBV9
j_call: TRBJ1-1